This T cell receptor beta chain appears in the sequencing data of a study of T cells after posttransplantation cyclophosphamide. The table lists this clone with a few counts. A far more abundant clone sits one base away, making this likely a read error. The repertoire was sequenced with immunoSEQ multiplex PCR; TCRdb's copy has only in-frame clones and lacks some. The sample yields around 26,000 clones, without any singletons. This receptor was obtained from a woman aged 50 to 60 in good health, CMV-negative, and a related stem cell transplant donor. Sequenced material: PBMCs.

The CDR3 spells CASSQELGSNYGYTF. CDR3 DNA: TGCGCCAGCAGCCAAGAGTTGGGCTCTAACTATGGCTACACCTTC. The rearrangement links TRBV4-1 to TRBJ1-2; D uncertain. The CDR3 is 15 amino acids. The germline CDR1 and CDR2 sequences are MGHRA and YSYEKL. Trimming pared 0 bases from V and 0 bases from J, leaving 8 bases between.